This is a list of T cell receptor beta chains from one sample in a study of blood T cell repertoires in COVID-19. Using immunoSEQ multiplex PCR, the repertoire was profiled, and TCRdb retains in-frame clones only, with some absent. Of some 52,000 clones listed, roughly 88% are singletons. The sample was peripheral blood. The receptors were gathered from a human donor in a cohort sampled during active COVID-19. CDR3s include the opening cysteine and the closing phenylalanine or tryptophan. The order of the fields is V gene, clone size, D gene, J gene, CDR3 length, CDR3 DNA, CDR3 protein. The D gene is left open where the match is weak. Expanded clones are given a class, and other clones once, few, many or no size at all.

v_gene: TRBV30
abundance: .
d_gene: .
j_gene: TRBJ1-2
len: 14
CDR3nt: TGTGCCTGGAGCCCTCTAGGGGCTAACTATGGCTACACCTTC
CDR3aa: CAWSPLGANYGYTF

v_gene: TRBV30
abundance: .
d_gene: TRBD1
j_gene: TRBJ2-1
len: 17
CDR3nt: TGTGCCTGGAGTGTAAGCTTATTTGGGACAGGGGGCAATGAGCAGTTCTTC
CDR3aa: CAWSVSLFGTGGNEQFF

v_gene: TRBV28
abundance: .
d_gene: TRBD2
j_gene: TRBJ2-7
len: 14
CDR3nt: TGTGCCAGCAGTTCACTAGCGGGAGTATACGAGCAGTACTTC
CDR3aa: CASSSLAGVYEQYF

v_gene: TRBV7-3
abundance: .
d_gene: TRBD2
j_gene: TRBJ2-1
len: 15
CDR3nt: TGTGCCAGCAGCTTACTAGCGGGAGGGTCGAATGAGCAGTTCTTC
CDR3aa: CASSLLAGGSNEQFF

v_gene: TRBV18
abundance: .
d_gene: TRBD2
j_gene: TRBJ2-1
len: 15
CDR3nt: TGTGCCAGCTCACCCGGGCTAGCGGGAAACAATGAGCAGTTCTTC
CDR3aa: CASSPGLAGNNEQFF

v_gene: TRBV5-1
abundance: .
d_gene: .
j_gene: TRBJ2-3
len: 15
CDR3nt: TGCGCCAGCAGCTTGGCCGTCCCAGGCACAGATACGCAGTATTTT
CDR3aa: CASSLAVPGTDTQYF

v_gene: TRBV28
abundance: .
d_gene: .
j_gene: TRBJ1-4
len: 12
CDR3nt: TGTGCCAGCAGAGTTAGTAATGAAAAACTGTTTTTT
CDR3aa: CASRVSNEKLFF

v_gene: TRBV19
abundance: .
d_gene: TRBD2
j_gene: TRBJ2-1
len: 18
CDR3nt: TGTGCCAGTAGTATATTTAGCGGGGCCTTTTACTCCTACAATGAGCAGTTCTTC
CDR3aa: CASSIFSGAFYSYNEQFF

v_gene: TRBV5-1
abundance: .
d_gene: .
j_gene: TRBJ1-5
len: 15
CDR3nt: TGCGCCAGCAGCTTGGGAGGAGGGCGCAATCAGCCCCAGCATTTT
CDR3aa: CASSLGGGRNQPQHF

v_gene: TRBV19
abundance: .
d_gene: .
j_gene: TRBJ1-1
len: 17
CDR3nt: TGTGCCAGTAGTAAAAAACCCAGACTGGAGATGAACACTGAAGCTTTCTTT
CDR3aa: CASSKKPRLEMNTEAFF

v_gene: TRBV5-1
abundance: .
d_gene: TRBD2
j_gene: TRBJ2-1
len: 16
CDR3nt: TGCGCCAGCAGCTTGGGGACTAGCGGGAGGGCATATGAGCAGTTCTTC
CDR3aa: CASSLGTSGRAYEQFF

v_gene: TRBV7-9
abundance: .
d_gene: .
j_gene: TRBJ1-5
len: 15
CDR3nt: TGTGCCAGCAGCCATACGGGACACCTCAATCAGCCCCAGCATTTT
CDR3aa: CASSHTGHLNQPQHF

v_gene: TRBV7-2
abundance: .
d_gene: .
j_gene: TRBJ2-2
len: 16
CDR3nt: TGTGCCAGCAGCCTGATGTTGACTAGGCGCACCGGGGAGCTGTTTTTT
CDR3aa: CASSLMLTRRTGELFF

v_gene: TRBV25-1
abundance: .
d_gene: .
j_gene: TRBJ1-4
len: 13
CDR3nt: TGTGCCAGTACATCTGCAGGGTCCGAAAAACTGTTTTTT
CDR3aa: CASTSAGSEKLFF

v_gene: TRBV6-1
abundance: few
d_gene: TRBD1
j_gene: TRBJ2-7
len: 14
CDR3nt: TGTGCCAGCAGTGAAGTGACAGGGACCTACGAGCAGTACTTC
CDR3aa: CASSEVTGTYEQYF

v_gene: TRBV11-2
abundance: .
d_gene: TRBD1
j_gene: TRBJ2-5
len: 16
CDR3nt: TGTGCCAGCAGCTTATTTGGCCAGGGGGCTGTCGAGACCCAGTACTTC
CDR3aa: CASSLFGQGAVETQYF

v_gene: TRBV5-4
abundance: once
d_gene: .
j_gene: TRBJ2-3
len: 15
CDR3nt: TGTGCCAGCAGCTTGGAGGCGGGCACCACAGATACGCAGTATTTT
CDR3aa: CASSLEAGTTDTQYF

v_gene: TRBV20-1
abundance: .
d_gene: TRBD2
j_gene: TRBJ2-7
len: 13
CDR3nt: TGCAGTGCTAGTCCGGGGGGGGGAAACGAGCAGTACTTC
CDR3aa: CSASPGGGNEQYF

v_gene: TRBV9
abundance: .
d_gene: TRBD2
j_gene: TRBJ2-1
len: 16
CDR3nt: TGTGCCAGCAGCCCCCAGGGACTAGCGGGAGTCAATGAGCAGTTCTTC
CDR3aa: CASSPQGLAGVNEQFF

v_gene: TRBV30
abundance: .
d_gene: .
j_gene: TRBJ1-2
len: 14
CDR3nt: TGTGCCTGGAGTCCCCCTGGGGGGGTCTATGGCTACACCTTC
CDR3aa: CAWSPPGGVYGYTF

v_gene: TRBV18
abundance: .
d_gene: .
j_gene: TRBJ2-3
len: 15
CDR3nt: TGTGCCAGCTCACCACTCAGGGGATTGTCAGATACGCAGTATTTT
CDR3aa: CASSPLRGLSDTQYF

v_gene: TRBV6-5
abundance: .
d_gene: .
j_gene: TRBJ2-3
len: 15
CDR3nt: TGTGCCAGCAGGACATTCAGGGGAACAACAGATACGCAGTATTTT
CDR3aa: CASRTFRGTTDTQYF

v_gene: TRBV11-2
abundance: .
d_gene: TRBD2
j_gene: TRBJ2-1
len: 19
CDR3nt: TGTGCCAGCAGCTTATCGGGGCGCGGGAGAGGTTCGGGGGACAATGAGCAGTTCTTC
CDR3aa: CASSLSGRGRGSGDNEQFF

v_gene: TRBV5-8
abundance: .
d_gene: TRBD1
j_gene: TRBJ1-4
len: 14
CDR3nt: TGTGCCAGCGGGTACAGGGGGCAAAGTGAAAAACTGTTTTTT
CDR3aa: CASGYRGQSEKLFF

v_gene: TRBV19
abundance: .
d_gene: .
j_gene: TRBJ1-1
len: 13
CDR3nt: TGTGCCAGTAGAGATACAGGGTTCACTGAAGCTTTCTTT
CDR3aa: CASRDTGFTEAFF

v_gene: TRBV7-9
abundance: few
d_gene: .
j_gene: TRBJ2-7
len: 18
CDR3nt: TGTGCCAGCAGCCCCCTCCCTTCCGGGAGCGGACTCTCCTACGAGCAGTACTTC
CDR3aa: CASSPLPSGSGLSYEQYF

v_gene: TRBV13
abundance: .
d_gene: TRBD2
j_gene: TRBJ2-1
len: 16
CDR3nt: TGTGCCAGCAGCTCAGGACTAGCGGGCCCCATGGCTGAGCAGTTCTTC
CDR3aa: CASSSGLAGPMAEQFF

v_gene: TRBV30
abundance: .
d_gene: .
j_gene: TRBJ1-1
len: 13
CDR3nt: TGTGCCTGGAGTCTACAGGTGAACACTGAAGCTTTCTTT
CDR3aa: CAWSLQVNTEAFF

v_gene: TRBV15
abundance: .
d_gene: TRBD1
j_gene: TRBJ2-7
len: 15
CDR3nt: TGTGCCACCAGCAGAGACGGGACAGGGGGGTACGAGCAGTACTTC
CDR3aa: CATSRDGTGGYEQYF

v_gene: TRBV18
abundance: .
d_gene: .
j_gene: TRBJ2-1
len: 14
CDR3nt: TGTGCCAGCCGGCGGGGCGCAGGGTGGGATGAGCAGTTCTTC
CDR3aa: CASRRGAGWDEQFF

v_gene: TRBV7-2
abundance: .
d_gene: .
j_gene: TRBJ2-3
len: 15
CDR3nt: TGTGCCAGCAGCTCCTCGGGGAGATCCGTAGATACGCAGTATTTT
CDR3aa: CASSSSGRSVDTQYF

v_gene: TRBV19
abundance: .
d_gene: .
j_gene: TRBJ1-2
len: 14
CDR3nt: TGTGCCAGTAGTATAGATCCAGGCAACTATGGCTACACCTTC
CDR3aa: CASSIDPGNYGYTF

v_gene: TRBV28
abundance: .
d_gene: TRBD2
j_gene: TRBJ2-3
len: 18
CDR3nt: TGTGCCAGCAGTCCCCCCAGCGGGAGGCATCGTACCACAGATACGCAGTATTTT
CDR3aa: CASSPPSGRHRTTDTQYF

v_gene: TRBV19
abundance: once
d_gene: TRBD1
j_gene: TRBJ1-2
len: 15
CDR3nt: TGTGCCAGTAGAAACAGGGGTCGCACTAACTATGGCTACACCTTC
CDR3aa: CASRNRGRTNYGYTF

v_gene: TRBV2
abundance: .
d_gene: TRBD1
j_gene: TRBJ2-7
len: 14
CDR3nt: TGTGCCAGCACCTACGGGACAGACACCTACGAGCAGTACTTC
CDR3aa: CASTYGTDTYEQYF

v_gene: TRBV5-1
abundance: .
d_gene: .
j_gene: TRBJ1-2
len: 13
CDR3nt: TGCGCCAGCAGCTTTTCAGAAGACTATGGCTACACCTTC
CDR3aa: CASSFSEDYGYTF

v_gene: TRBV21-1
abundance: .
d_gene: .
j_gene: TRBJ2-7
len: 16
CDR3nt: TGTGCCAGCATCCATCCTAGGCAGAGCGGATCCTACGAGCAGTACTTC
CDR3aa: CASIHPRQSGSYEQYF

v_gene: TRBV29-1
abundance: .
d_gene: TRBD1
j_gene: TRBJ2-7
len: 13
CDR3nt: TGCAGCGTCGGGGACAGGGGACTCTACGAGCAGTACTTC
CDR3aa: CSVGDRGLYEQYF

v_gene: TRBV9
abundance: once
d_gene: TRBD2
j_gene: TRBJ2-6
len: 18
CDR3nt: TGTGCCAGCAGCGTAGCTAGCGGGAAATCCCTGGGGGCCAACGTCCTGACTTTC
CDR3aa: CASSVASGKSLGANVLTF

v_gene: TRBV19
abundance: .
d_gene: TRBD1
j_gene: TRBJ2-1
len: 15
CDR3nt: TGTGCCAGTAGGGACCCAGGACAGGTTTACAATGAGCAGTTCTTC
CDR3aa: CASRDPGQVYNEQFF

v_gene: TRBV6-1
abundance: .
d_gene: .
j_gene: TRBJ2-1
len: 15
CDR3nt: TGTGCCAGCAGTGAAATGAACAGGATTAACAATGAGCAGTTCTTC
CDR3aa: CASSEMNRINNEQFF

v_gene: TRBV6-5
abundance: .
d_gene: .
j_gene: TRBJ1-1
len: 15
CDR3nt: TGTGCCAGCAGTTATCGGCCCTTTGGAGAGGCTGAAGCTTTCTTT
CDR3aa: CASSYRPFGEAEAFF

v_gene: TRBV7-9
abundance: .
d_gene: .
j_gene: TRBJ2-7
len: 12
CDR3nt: TGTGCCAGCAGCGACGACTTTGGCGAGCAGTACTTC
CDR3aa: CASSDDFGEQYF

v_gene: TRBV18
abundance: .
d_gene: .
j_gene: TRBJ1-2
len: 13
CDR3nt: TGTGCCAGCTCACCACCGGGAGATAATGGCTACACCTTC
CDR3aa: CASSPPGDNGYTF

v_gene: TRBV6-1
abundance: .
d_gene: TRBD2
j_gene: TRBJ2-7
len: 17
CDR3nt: TGTGCCAGCAGTGAAGCGCCCCCAGCGGGAGGCTCCTACGAGCAGTACTTC
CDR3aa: CASSEAPPAGGSYEQYF

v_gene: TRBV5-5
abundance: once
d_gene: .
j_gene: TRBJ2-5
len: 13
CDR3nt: TGTGCCAGCAGCCTGACAAGCCAAGAGACCCAGTACTTC
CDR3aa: CASSLTSQETQYF

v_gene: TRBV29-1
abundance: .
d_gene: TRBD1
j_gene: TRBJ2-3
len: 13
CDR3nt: TGCAGCGTTGAGGGACAGTACACAGATACGCAGTATTTT
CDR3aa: CSVEGQYTDTQYF

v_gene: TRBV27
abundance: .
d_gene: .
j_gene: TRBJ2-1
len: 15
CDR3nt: TGTGCCAGCAGCTTCAGCGGAAGCTCCTACAATGAGCAGTTCTTC
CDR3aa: CASSFSGSSYNEQFF

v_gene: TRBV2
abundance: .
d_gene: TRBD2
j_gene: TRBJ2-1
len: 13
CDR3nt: TGTGCCAGCTGTAGCGGGGCGTACAATGAGCAGTTCTTC
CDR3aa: CASCSGAYNEQFF

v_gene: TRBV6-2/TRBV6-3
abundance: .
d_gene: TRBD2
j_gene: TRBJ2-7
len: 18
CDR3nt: TGTGCCAGCAGTCTAAGACACCCTCGGGGGGAGAGGCGCAGCGAGCAGTACTTC
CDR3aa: CASSLRHPRGERRSEQYF

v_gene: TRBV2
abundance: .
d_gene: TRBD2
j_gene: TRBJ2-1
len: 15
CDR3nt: TGTGCCAGCAGGAGAGCGGGACGGTCCTACAATGAGCAGTTCTTC
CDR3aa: CASRRAGRSYNEQFF

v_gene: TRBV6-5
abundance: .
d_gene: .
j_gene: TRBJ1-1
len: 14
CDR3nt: TGTGCCAGCAGTTACTCTACGGGGAACACTGAAGCTTTCTTT
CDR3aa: CASSYSTGNTEAFF